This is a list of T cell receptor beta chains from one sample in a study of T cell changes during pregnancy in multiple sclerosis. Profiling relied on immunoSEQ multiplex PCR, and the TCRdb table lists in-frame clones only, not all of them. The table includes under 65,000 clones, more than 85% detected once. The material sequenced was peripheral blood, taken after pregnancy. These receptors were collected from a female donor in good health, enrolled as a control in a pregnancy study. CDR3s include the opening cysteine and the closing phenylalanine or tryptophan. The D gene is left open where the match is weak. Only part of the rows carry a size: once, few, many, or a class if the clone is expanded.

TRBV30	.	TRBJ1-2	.	CAWSDTGLGYTF	TGTGCCTGGAGTGATACAGGGCTCGGCTACACCTTC
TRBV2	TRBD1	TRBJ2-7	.	CASSDRGTGTYEQYF	TGTGCCAGCAGTGACCGAGGGACAGGGACCTACGAGCAGTACTTC
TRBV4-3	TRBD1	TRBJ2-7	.	CASSRQAGGEQYF	TGCGCCAGCAGCCGACAGGCAGGGGGAGAGCAGTACTTC
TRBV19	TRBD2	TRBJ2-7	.	CATSGLAGGAYEQYF	TGTGCCACCTCGGGACTAGCGGGGGGGGCCTACGAGCAGTACTTC
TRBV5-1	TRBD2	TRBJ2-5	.	CASSFGGSGETQYF	TGCGCCAGCAGCTTCGGCGGGAGTGGTGAGACCCAGTACTTC
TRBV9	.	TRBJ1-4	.	CASSPGWQVEEKLFF	TGTGCCAGCAGCCCAGGGTGGCAGGTGGAGGAAAAACTGTTTTTT
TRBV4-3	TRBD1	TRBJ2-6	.	CASSQDRGFPGANVLTF	TGCGCCAGCAGCCAAGACAGGGGGTTCCCTGGGGCCAACGTCCTGACTTTC
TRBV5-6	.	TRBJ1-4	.	CASSRLVDEKLFF	TGTGCCAGCAGCCGACTCGTAGATGAAAAACTGTTTTTT
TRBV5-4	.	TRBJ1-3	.	CASSSPRDSGNTIYF	TGTGCCAGCAGCTCGCCCAGGGACTCTGGAAACACCATATATTTT
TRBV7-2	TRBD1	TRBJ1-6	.	CASSLARTGGNSPLHF	TGTGCCAGCAGCTTAGCTCGGACAGGGGGGAATTCACCCCTCCACTTT
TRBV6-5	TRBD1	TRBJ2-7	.	CASSYSSTGLDYEQYF	TGTGCCAGCAGTTACTCCTCGACAGGGCTTGACTACGAGCAGTACTTC
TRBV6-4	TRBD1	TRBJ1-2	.	CASSEGGGQGDYGYTF	TGTGCCAGCAGTGAGGGGGGGGGACAGGGAGATTATGGCTACACCTTC
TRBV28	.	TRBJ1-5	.	CASSGLGARDQPQHF	TGTGCCAGCAGTGGTTTAGGAGCCAGGGATCAGCCCCAGCATTTT
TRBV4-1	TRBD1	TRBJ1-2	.	CASSLAGTVEGYTF	TGCGCCAGCAGCCTGGCCGGGACAGTGGAAGGCTACACCTTC
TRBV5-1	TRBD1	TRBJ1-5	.	CASSSTGVGNQPQHF	TGCGCCAGCAGCTCTACAGGGGTGGGCAATCAGCCCCAGCATTTT
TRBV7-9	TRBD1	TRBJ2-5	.	CASSLRTGGEETQYF	TGTGCCAGCAGCCTTAGAACAGGGGGCGAAGAGACCCAGTACTTC
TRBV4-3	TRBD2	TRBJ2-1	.	CASSQVPGLVYNEQFF	TGCGCCAGCAGCCAAGTCCCGGGACTAGTCTACAATGAGCAGTTCTTC
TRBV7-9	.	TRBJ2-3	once	CASSFRGVPEYF	TGTGCCAGCAGCTTCCGCGGGGTGCCCGAGTATTTT
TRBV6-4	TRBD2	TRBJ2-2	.	CASSRSRDYFSNTGELFF	TGTGCCAGCAGTCGCTCCAGGGACTACTTCTCGAACACCGGGGAGCTGTTTTTT
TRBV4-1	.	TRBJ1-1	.	CASSQAPGTNTEAFF	TGCGCCAGCAGCCAGGCCCCCGGGACAAACACTGAAGCTTTCTTT
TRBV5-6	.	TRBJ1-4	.	CASSLPGEKLFF	TGTGCCAGCAGCTTGCCGGGTGAAAAACTGTTTTTT
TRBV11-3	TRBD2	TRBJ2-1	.	CASSPGGLAGSNEQFF	TGTGCCAGCAGCCCAGGGGGACTAGCGGGGTCGAATGAGCAGTTCTTC
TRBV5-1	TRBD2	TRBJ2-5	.	CASSAGLAGQETQYF	TGCGCCAGCAGCGCGGGACTAGCGGGCCAAGAGACCCAGTACTTC
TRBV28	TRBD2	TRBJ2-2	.	CASSLETSGKTGELFF	TGTGCCAGCAGTTTAGAGACTAGCGGGAAAACCGGGGAGCTGTTTTTT
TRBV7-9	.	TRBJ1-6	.	CASSFGGARYNSPLHF	TGTGCCAGCAGCTTTGGGGGGGCTCGGTATAATTCACCCCTCCACTTT
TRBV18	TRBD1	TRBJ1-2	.	CASSPFGGQGMSGYTF	TGTGCCAGCTCACCATTTGGAGGACAGGGAATGTCTGGCTACACCTTC
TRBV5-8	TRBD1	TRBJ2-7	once	CASSPDRGDEQYF	TGTGCCAGCAGCCCGGACAGGGGCGACGAGCAGTACTTC
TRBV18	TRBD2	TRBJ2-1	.	CASSPLAGDYNEQFF	TGTGCCAGCTCACCCTTAGCGGGAGACTACAATGAGCAGTTCTTC
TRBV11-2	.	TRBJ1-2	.	CASSSRNRGESGYTF	TGTGCCAGCAGCTCCCGAAACCGGGGGGAAAGTGGCTACACCTTC
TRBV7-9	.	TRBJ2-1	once	CASSLEVQNNEQFF	TGTGCCAGCAGCTTAGAGGTACAGAACAATGAGCAGTTCTTC
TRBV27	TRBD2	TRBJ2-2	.	CASRLTAGGRTGELFF	TGTGCCAGCAGACTAACAGCGGGGGGGCGGACCGGGGAGCTGTTTTTT
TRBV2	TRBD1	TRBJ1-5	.	CASSVRDREGQPQHF	TGTGCCAGCAGTGTCCGGGACAGGGAAGGTCAGCCCCAGCATTTT
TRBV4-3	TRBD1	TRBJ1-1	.	CASSRDRDNTEAFF	TGCGCCAGCAGCCGGGACAGGGATAACACTGAAGCTTTCTTT
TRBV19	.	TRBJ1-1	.	CASQRQINTEAFF	TGTGCCAGCCAAAGACAGATTAACACTGAAGCTTTCTTT
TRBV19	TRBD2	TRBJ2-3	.	CASSPANAGGKDTQYF	TGTGCCAGTAGCCCTGCCAACGCGGGAGGTAAAGATACGCAGTATTTT
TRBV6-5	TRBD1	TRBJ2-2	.	CASSPTDRGIGELFF	TGTGCCAGCAGTCCTACGGACAGGGGAATCGGGGAGCTGTTTTTT
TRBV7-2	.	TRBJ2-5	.	CASSLAKDWQETQYF	TGTGCCAGCAGCTTAGCCAAAGACTGGCAAGAGACCCAGTACTTC
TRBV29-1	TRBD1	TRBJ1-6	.	CSVDGTGCGLSYNSPLHF	TGCAGCGTTGATGGGACAGGGTGTGGACTCTCCTATAATTCACCCCTCCACTTT
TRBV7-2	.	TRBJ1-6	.	CASSGQKHYNSPLHF	TGTGCCAGCAGCGGACAGAAGCACTATAATTCACCCCTCCACTTT
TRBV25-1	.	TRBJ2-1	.	CASSQDRGEQFF	TGTGCCAGCAGCCAAGACAGAGGAGAGCAGTTCTTC
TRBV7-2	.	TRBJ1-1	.	CASSLGGTGSREAFF	TGTGCCAGCAGCTTAGGGGGTACAGGGAGCCGCGAAGCTTTCTTT
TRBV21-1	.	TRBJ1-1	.	CASSKPDRGDTEAFF	TGTGCCAGCAGCAAGCCAGACAGGGGGGACACTGAAGCTTTCTTT
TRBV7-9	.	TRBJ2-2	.	CASTYIQLNTGELFF	TGTGCCAGCACCTATATACAGCTGAACACCGGGGAGCTGTTTTTT
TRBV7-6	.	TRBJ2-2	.	CASSSTGFRGTGELFF	TGTGCCAGCAGCTCGACAGGATTTCGGGGCACCGGGGAGCTGTTTTTT
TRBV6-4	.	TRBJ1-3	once	CASSEDWSSGNTIYF	TGTGCCAGCAGTGAGGACTGGAGCTCTGGAAACACCATATATTTT
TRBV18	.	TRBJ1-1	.	CASTGLLSAEAFF	TGTGCCAGCACAGGGCTACTTAGCGCTGAAGCTTTCTTT
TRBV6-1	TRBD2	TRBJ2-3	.	CASSARLAGLRDTQYF	TGTGCCAGCAGTGCGAGACTAGCGGGGTTGAGGGATACGCAGTATTTT
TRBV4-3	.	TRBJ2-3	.	CASSQSFSPGNTDTQYF	TGCGCCAGCAGCCAGTCGTTTAGTCCAGGGAACACAGATACGCAGTATTTT